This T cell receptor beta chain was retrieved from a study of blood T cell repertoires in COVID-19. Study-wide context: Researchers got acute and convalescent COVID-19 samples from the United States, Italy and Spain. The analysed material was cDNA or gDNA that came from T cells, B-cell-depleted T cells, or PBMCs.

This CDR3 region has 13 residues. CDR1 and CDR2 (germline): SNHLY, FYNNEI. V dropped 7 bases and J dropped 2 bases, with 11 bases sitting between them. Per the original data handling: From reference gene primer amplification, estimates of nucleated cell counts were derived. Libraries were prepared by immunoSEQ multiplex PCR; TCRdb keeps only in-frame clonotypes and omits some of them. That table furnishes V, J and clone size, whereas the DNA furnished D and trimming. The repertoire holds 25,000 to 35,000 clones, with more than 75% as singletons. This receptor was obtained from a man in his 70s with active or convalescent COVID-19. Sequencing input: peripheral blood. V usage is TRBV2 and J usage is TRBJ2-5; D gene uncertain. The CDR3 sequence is CASNWAEQETQYF. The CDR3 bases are TGTGCCAGCAACTGGGCCGAGCAAGAGACCCAGTACTTC.